These T cell receptor beta chains were read from a single sample in a study of T cell repertoires and HLA-DP antigens. These receptors have no identified antigens. Only in-frame clones appear in the TCRdb table, and some are missing; sequencing was by immunoSEQ multiplex PCR. The sample holds about 73,000 clones, just under 80% seen once. The sequencing input was CD4+ T cells from PBMCs. The receptors originated from a man in his sixties in good health and CMV-seronegative. Each CDR3 is given with its conserved first and last residue. D genes are given only for firm matches. The listing skips clone size in some rows; elsewhere it reads once, few, many or a size class.

cdr3_aa cdr3_nt j_call v_call d_call clone_size
CASRSGTLSNQPQHF TGTGCCAGCAGATCCGGGACACTTAGCAATCAGCCCCAGCATTTT TRBJ1-5 TRBV2 . .
CASSWDRGSNSPLHF TGCGCCAGCAGCTGGGACAGGGGCTCAAATTCACCCCTCCACTTT TRBJ1-6 TRBV5-1 TRBD1 .
CASSIIVTRGREAFF TGTGCCAGTAGCATAATTGTCACCAGGGGGCGGGAAGCTTTCTTT TRBJ1-1 TRBV19 TRBD1 .
CASRPWQSYEQYF TGTGCCAGCAGACCATGGCAGTCCTACGAGCAGTACTTC TRBJ2-7 TRBV6-5 . .
CASSYIVQGGGYTF TGTGCCAGCAGTTACATCGTCCAAGGAGGTGGCTACACCTTC TRBJ1-2 TRBV6-6 . .
CASSRVWASSYNEQFF TGTGCCAGCAGCCGGGTATGGGCAAGCTCCTACAATGAGCAGTTCTTC TRBJ2-1 TRBV7-2 . .
CASSRYRDNEKLFF TGTGCCAGCAGCAGATACAGGGACAATGAAAAACTGTTTTTT TRBJ1-4 TRBV6-5 . .
CASSYSGQGGGYGYTF TGTGCCAGCAGTTACTCTGGGCAGGGGGGGGGCTATGGCTACACCTTC TRBJ1-2 TRBV6-6 TRBD1 .
CASSLSSLNEKLFF TGTGCCAGCAGTTTATCGAGCCTCAATGAAAAACTGTTTTTT TRBJ1-4 TRBV28 . .
CASSQGGAGTGYGYTF TGCGCCAGCAGCCAAGGGGGGGCCGGGACAGGCTATGGCTACACCTTC TRBJ1-2 TRBV4-3 TRBD1 .
CASSLGLAGGYGETQYF TGCGCCAGCAGCCTGGGACTAGCGGGAGGCTATGGGGAGACCCAGTACTTC TRBJ2-5 TRBV5-1 TRBD2 .
CASSTQGRDATNEKLFF TGTGCCAGCAGCACCCAGGGGCGAGACGCAACTAATGAAAAACTGTTTTTT TRBJ1-4 TRBV9 . .
CASSRPGTSGQETQYF TGCGCCAGCAGCCGTCCCGGGACTAGCGGCCAAGAGACCCAGTACTTC TRBJ2-5 TRBV5-1 TRBD2 .
CASSIFRQGGTGELFF TGTGCCAGTAGTATATTCCGACAGGGTGGCACCGGGGAGCTGTTTTTT TRBJ2-2 TRBV19 TRBD1 .
CASSSDSYNSPLHF TGTGCCAGCAGCTCCGACTCCTATAATTCACCCCTCCACTTT TRBJ1-6 TRBV7-2 . once
CASSEEGQSSYEQYF TGTGCCAGCAGCGAAGAAGGACAGAGCTCCTACGAGCAGTACTTC TRBJ2-7 TRBV9 . medium-sized
CAWSPGAFTEAFF TGTGCCTGGAGTCCGGGGGCCTTCACTGAAGCTTTCTTT TRBJ1-1 TRBV30 . .
CASGPRQGEYETQYF TGTGCCAGCGGCCCAAGACAGGGTGAATATGAGACCCAGTACTTC TRBJ2-5 TRBV2 TRBD1 .
CASSQERRDTQYF TGCGCCAGCAGCCAAGAGAGGCGGGATACGCAGTATTTT TRBJ2-3 TRBV4-3 . .
CASSLAGTGNYGYTF TGTGCCAGCAGCTTGGCCGGGACAGGGAACTATGGCTACACCTTC TRBJ1-2 TRBV5-8 TRBD1 .
CASSQDAGDYGYTF TGTGCCAGCAGCCAAGATGCGGGTGACTATGGCTACACCTTC TRBJ1-2 TRBV4-2 . few
CASSVDPNSYNSPLHF TGTGCCAGCAGCGTAGACCCGAACTCCTATAATTCACCCCTCCACTTT TRBJ1-6 TRBV9 . .
CATSRPPDRGPNSPLHF TGTGCCACCAGCAGACCCCCGGACAGGGGGCCTAATTCACCCCTCCACTTT TRBJ1-6 TRBV15 TRBD1 .
CASSYSTENTEAFF TGTGCCAGCAGTTACTCGACCGAAAACACTGAAGCTTTCTTT TRBJ1-1 TRBV6-6 . .
CASSLGFGERYGYTF TGTGCCAGCAGCTTAGGATTTGGTGAGAGGTATGGCTACACCTTC TRBJ1-2 TRBV7-2 . .
CASSPGRPATDTQYF TGTGCCAGCTCCCCCGGCCGGCCCGCGACAGATACGCAGTATTTT TRBJ2-3 TRBV7-6 . .
CAWSTNYNEQFF TGTGCCTGGAGTACAAACTACAATGAGCAGTTCTTC TRBJ2-1 TRBV30 . .
CASSFYRNTEAFF TGTGCCAGTAGTTTTTACAGGAACACTGAAGCTTTCTTT TRBJ1-1 TRBV19 . few
CASSLYGISETQYF TGTGCCAGCAGCTTGTACGGGATTAGCGAGACCCAGTACTTC TRBJ2-5 TRBV5-4 . .
CASSIAGIGYEQYF TGTGCCAGTAGTATAGCCGGAATCGGGTACGAGCAGTACTTC TRBJ2-7 TRBV19 . .
CASAIIQGPNSPLHF TGTGCCAGCGCGATAATACAGGGCCCTAATTCACCCCTCCACTTT TRBJ1-6 TRBV28 . .
CASSPEWNTEAFF TGTGCCAGCTCACCCGAGTGGAACACTGAAGCTTTCTTT TRBJ1-1 TRBV18 . .
CASSLDRDIQYF TGCGCCAGCAGCTTGGACAGGGACATTCAGTACTTC TRBJ2-4 TRBV5-1 . .
CASSLEPASGNTIYF TGTGCCAGCAGCTTGGAACCTGCCTCTGGAAACACCATATATTTT TRBJ1-3 TRBV11-2 . .
CASREQGAAINQPQHF TGTGCCAGCAGGGAACAGGGGGCGGCCATTAATCAGCCCCAGCATTTT TRBJ1-5 TRBV6-1 TRBD1 .
CAWSQTPNSPLHF TGTGCCTGGAGTCAAACTCCCAATTCACCCCTCCACTTT TRBJ1-6 TRBV30 . .
CASSLVGVRSGQETQYF TGTGCCAGCAGCTTGGTGGGGGTCAGGTCGGGGCAAGAGACCCAGTACTTC TRBJ2-5 TRBV5-6 . .
CASREGLANTGELFF TGTGCCAGCAGGGAGGGGCTCGCGAACACCGGGGAGCTGTTTTTT TRBJ2-2 TRBV9 . .
CASSALDDLKTYGYTF TGTGCCAGCAGCGCATTAGACGATCTAAAGACCTATGGCTACACCTTC TRBJ1-2 TRBV11-3 . few
CATSIGLVNTEAFF TGTGCCACCAGCATAGGATTGGTGAACACTGAAGCTTTCTTT TRBJ1-1 TRBV15 . .
CASSQDAGAYEQYF TGCGCCAGCAGCCAAGACGCAGGAGCCTACGAGCAGTACTTC TRBJ2-7 TRBV4-3 . .
CASSEFKVGETQYF TGTGCCAGCAGTGAATTTAAGGTCGGTGAGACCCAGTACTTC TRBJ2-5 TRBV2 . once
CASSLGLAGADTQYF TGTGCCAGTAGTCTGGGACTAGCGGGAGCAGATACGCAGTATTTT TRBJ2-3 TRBV19 TRBD2 .
CASSRGQGVLTEAFF TGCGCCAGCAGCCGGGGACAGGGGGTTCTCACTGAAGCTTTCTTT TRBJ1-1 TRBV4-1 TRBD1 few
CASSQAGGPLGSEQFF TGTGCCAGCAGCCAAGCGGGAGGGCCTTTGGGGAGTGAGCAGTTCTTC TRBJ2-1 TRBV4-2 TRBD2 .
CATRGNQPQHF TGTGCCACCAGGGGGAATCAGCCCCAGCATTTT TRBJ1-5 TRBV27 TRBD1 .